The 18 T cell receptor beta chains below all came from one sample that was sequenced in a study of T cells in Graves' hyperthyroidism and ophthalmopathy. Amplification of TCR beta CDR3 regions was performed using RNA transcripts as template. A first-round RT-PCR of the TCR CDR3 used the HTBI primer set. A single record per CDR3 protein comes from TCRdb applying MiXCR to the multiplex PCR reads. The data contain around 520,000 distinct CDR3 sequences, roughly 15% of them singletons. The sequencing sample was made of blood. The origin of the receptors is a woman aged 40 to 50 with Graves' hyperthyroidism.

V and J are TRBV5-6 and TRBJ1-5; D remains unclear. V lost 3 bases and J lost 11, with 21 bases in between. Germline V lookup: CDR1 SGHDT, CDR2 YYEEEE. The CDR3 covers 15 residues. The CDR3 DNA follows: TGTGCCAGCAGCTCCTTGACGGGGAGTGGGGAAGCCCAGCATTTT. Protein: CASSSLTGSGEAQHF.

Ten or more counts support this clonotype. This chain joins TRBV3-1 and TRBJ1-1, with a weak D call TRBD1 (6 bases). V lost 6 bases to trimming and J lost 1 base, with 12 bases between them. The CDR3 loop spans 14 amino acids. The V gene's germline CDR1 is LGHDT and CDR2 YNNKEL (reference sequence). In nucleotides, the CDR3 is TGTGCCAGCAGGGAACAGGGTCGGAACACTGAAGCTTTCTTT. Its translation: CASREQGRNTEAFF.

V and J are TRBV30 and TRBJ2-3, with D hard to call. The germline CDR1 and CDR2 sequences are GTSNPN and SVGIG (reference sequence). V lost 3 bases and J 2 bases, leaving 3 bases between the germline ends. The CDR3 loop spans 11 amino acids. CDR3 protein: CAWRNTDTQYF. CDR3 bases: TGTGCCTGGAGGAACACAGATACGCAGTATTTT.

At least ten counts were recorded for this clonotype. The V and J genes are TRBV11-2 and TRBJ2-1; 7 nucleotides match TRBD2. CDR3 length equals 14 residues. The V and J ends lost 3 bases and 5 bases, in that order; junction bases with no gene match: 4. CDR1 is SGHAT, CDR2 FQNNGV, per germline. The DNA for the CDR3 is TGTGCCAGCAGCTTGAGCGGGGCTCACAATGAGCAGTTCTTC. Its protein product is CASSLSGAHNEQFF. Full variable domain (missing parts from reference TRBV11-2 and TRBJ2-1): EAGVAQSPRYKIIEKRQSVAFWCNPISGHATLYWYQQILGQGPKLLIQFQNNGVVDDSQLPKDRFSAERLKGVDSTLKIQPAKLEDSAVYLCASSLSGAHNEQFFGPGTRLTVL.

This clonotype was detected ten times or more. The rearrangement joins TRBV6-5 to TRBJ2-2; D ambiguous. The germline CDR1 and CDR2 sequences are MNHEY and SVGAGI. The CDR3 runs 17 residues. V lost 0 bases to trimming and J lost 4 bases, with 15 bases between them. This CDR3 is CASSYSQNSLSTGELFF. CDR3 bases: TGTGCCAGCAGTTACTCTCAGAACAGCTTGAGCACCGGGGAGCTGTTTTTT.

This clonotype was seen many times. This chain uses TRBV20-1 with TRBJ1-6; maybe TRBD1 (5 bases). Trimming took 4 bases from V and 7 from J, leaving 17 bases between them. In germline, CDR1 is DFQATT, CDR2 SNEGSKA (reference sequence). CDR3 length equals 15 residues. This chain's CDR3 is CSATATGTENSPLHF. The CDR3 DNA follows: TGCAGTGCTACAGCAACCGGGACTGAGAATTCACCCCTCCACTTT.

This clonotype showed up many times. The genes are TRBV5-1 and TRBJ2-7, with D uncertain. Germline values: CDR1 SGHRS, CDR2 YFSETQ. The V gene lost 4 bases and the J gene lost 5 bases, with 13 bases spanning the gap. CDR3 size: 13 residues. The CDR3 nucleotides are TGCGCCAGCAGCATCGGACCGTCTAACGAGCAGTACTTC. It yields the protein CASSIGPSNEQYF.

The chain couples TRBV28 to TRBJ2-7; 12 nucleotides align to TRBD2. The CDR3 loop spans 15 amino acids. Unmatched junction bases numbered 11, after V lost 7 bases and J lost 7 bases. Germline V gene data show CDR1 as MDHEN and CDR2 as SYDVKM. CDR3 bases: TGTGCCAGCAACGAAGACGGACTAGCGGGGAATGAGCAGTACTTC. It encodes CASNEDGLAGNEQYF.

In its sample, this clonotype was seen many times. The chain carries TRBV20-1 and TRBJ2-3, with 7 bases that match TRBD2. The V and J ends lost 6 bases and 2 bases, in that order; junction bases with no gene match: 5. Germline V gene data show CDR1 as DFQATT and CDR2 as SNEGSKA (reference sequence). The CDR3 sequence is 13 residues long. The DNA of the CDR3 is TGCAGTGCGCCTAGCGGTATCACAGATACGCAGTATTTT. It translates to CSAPSGITDTQYF.

The genes are TRBV20-1 and TRBJ2-7; a possible D gene is TRBD2 (6 bases). The V end lost 0 bases, the J end lost 7 bases, and 16 bases lay between the germline ends. This CDR3 has 14 residues. Looked up from germline, CDR1 is DFQATT and CDR2 is SNEGSKA (reference sequence). The CDR3 is CSARDPLRDFEQYF. CDR3 DNA sequence: TGCAGTGCTAGAGATCCCTTACGGGACTTTGAGCAGTACTTC.

Comment on this clonotype: A read error may be the cause here, since a much bigger clone is one base away. This sequence joins TRBV11-2 and TRBJ2-2; a possible D gene is TRBD2 (6 bases). The CDR3 extends over 16 amino acids. Germline assignment: CDR1 SGHAT and CDR2 FQNNGV. CDR3 protein: CASSLGRGQNTGEPFF. The CDR3 DNA is TGTGCCAGCAGCCTCGGGCGGGGCCAGAACACCGGGGAGCCGTTTTTT. Together with reference TRBV11-2 and TRBJ2-2, the CDR3 gives the full variable domain: EAGVAQSPRYKIIEKRQSVAFWCNPISGHATLYWYQQILGQGPKLLIQFQNNGVVDDSQLPKDRFSAERLKGVDSTLKIQPAKLEDSAVYLCASSLGRGQNTGEPFFGEGSRLTVL.

This clonotype was counted at least ten times. V is TRBV7-9 and J is TRBJ2-5, with unresolved D. Germline CDR1 is SEHNR and CDR2 is FQNEAQ (reference sequence). Deletions cut 6 bases from V and 4 bases from J, with 12 bases between. CDR3 length equals 13 residues. The CDR3 here is CASRYLERETQYF. Written as DNA, the CDR3 is TGTGCCAGCAGGTACCTAGAGCGAGAGACCCAGTACTTC.

This clonotype was counted ten times or more. The chain uses TRBV20-1 and TRBJ1-2; a possible D gene is TRBD1 (6 bases). Germline V gives CDR1 DFQATT, CDR2 SNEGSKA (reference sequence). The CDR3 length is 11 residues. Trimming cost V 6 bases and J 14 bases, with 19 bases left between them. The CDR3 sequence is CSARDTFVLTF. The CDR3, as DNA: TGCAGTGCCCGGGACACATTCGTTTTGACCTTC.

This clonotype has a count of ten or more. The chain uses TRBV30 and TRBJ2-2; D unclear. The CDR3 is 11 amino acids. Between the trimmed V and J ends, which lost 4 bases and 6 bases, there was a span of 6 bases. Germline lookup yields CDR1 GTSNPN and CDR2 SVGIG (reference sequence). Here the CDR3 reads CAWTSAGELFF. The DNA for the CDR3 is TGTGCCTGGACTTCGGCCGGGGAGCTGTTTTTT.

The sample holds many counts of this clonotype. V usage is TRBV7-3 and J usage is TRBJ2-7; 8 bases match TRBD1. This CDR3 has 16 amino acids. In germline, CDR1 is SGHTA, CDR2 FQGTGA. The V segment lost 2 bases and the J segment 2 bases; nucleotides outside the gene matches: 8. CDR3 amino acids: CASSLGGGQGTYEQYF. The CDR3 DNA reads as TGTGCCAGCAGCTTAGGCGGTGGACAGGGCACCTACGAGCAGTACTTC.

Comments on this clonotype: With a much larger clone just one base away, this may be a read error. The conserved final phenylalanine or tryptophan is absent from the CDR3, which likely points to a read error. The chain recombines TRBV3-1 with TRBJ1-5, with D unclear. V was cut by 1 base and J by 6 bases, with 4 bases left in between. CDR3 size: 12 residues. Germline V lookup: CDR1 LGHDT, CDR2 YNNKEL (reference sequence). CDR3 sequence: CASSQGTQPQHL. The DNA for the CDR3 is TGTGCCAGCAGCCAAGGGACTCAGCCCCAGCATTTA.

The chain carries TRBV5-1 and TRBJ2-3, with TRBD1 identical over 8 bases. CDR1 and CDR2 from the germline V gene are SGHRS and YFSETQ. CDR3 length equals 15 residues. After removal of 3 bases from V and 2 bases from J, the junction contained 5 bases not matched to a gene. The CDR3 bases are TGCGCCAGCAGCTGGGGGACAGGAGTCACAGATACGCAGTATTTT. It translates to CASSWGTGVTDTQYF.

This clonotype was seen repeatedly, ten times or more. The V and J genes are TRBV20-1 and TRBJ2-3, with a possible D match to TRBD2 (6 bases). Germline CDR1 DFQATT, CDR2 SNEGSKA (reference sequence). With 0 bases removed from V and 2 bases from J, the gap between germline ends came to 9 bases. The CDR3 runs 14 residues. CDR3 coding DNA: TGCAGTGCTAGAGATGCGGGGACCACAGATACGCAGTATTTT. This sequence encodes CSARDAGTTDTQYF.